The 7 T cell receptor beta chains presented below share a single source sample, sequenced in a study of shared clonotypes between healthy human individuals (dated by TCRdb to the early 2020s). CD8 naive samples were obtained by positive selection for CCR7 among CD45RO-negative cells, yielding a CD45RA+CCR7+ population from which TemRA cells were excluded. The library relied on the immunoSEQ multiplex PCR assay. As stored in TCRdb, this immuneACCESS dataset retains in-frame rearrangements with V and J assigned. A fraction of the clones does not appear; measured against another copy, unresolved V genes explain less than half of the discrepancy, and the remainder lacks a known reason. For this sample there are about 2.1 million clones; about 94% appear just once. Clones ranked in the top ten supply about 1.7% of the sample. Sequenced input: naive CD8+ T cells from PBMCs. The sample's cell subset or site label is to be understood as: CD45RA+CCR7+. Receptor source: a man younger than 30 in good health. Some clones in this sample may be carry-over from other donors' samples.

The count of this clone is one. The chain carries TRBV27 and TRBJ2-3; a possible D gene is TRBD2 (5 bases). The V gene lost 4 bases and the J gene lost 4 bases, with 12 bases spanning the gap. The CDR3 contains 14 residues. Germline V gives CDR1 MNHEY, CDR2 SMNVEV (reference sequence). The CDR3 coding sequence is TGTGCCAGCAGTTCCTACGGACTGGCAGATACGCAGTATTTT. It is translated as CASSSYGLADTQYF.

The J gene is TRBJ2-3, the V gene TRBV30, with D perhaps matching TRBD2 (5 bases). The V end lost 0 bases, the J end lost 3 bases, and 10 bases lay between the germline ends. The CDR3 runs to 14 residues. Germline CDR1 GTSNPN, CDR2 SVGIG (reference sequence). The CDR3: CAWSVLASTDTQYF. CDR3 DNA: TGTGCCTGGAGTGTATTAGCGTCGACAGATACGCAGTATTTT.

This clone was observed a few times. Other DNA sequences of this sample code for an identical CDR3. DNA of the CDR3: TGTGCCAGCAGTGAAGGTGGCAGCAATCAGCCCCAGCATTTT. Amino acids: CASSEGGSNQPQHF. V usage is TRBV2 and J usage is TRBJ1-5; D remains unclear. The CDR3 extends over 14 amino acids. The germline V gene has CDR1 SNHLY and CDR2 FYNNEI. V was pared by 1 base and J by 1 base, with 5 bases between.

The chain carries TRBV7-8 and TRBJ2-7, with TRBD1 matching 10 bases. V trimming: 6 bases; J trimming: 7 bases; junction bases outside the gene matches: 9. CDR3 length: 14 residues. Germline CDR1 reads SGHVS; CDR2 reads FQNEAQ. The CDR3 protein is CASSPEGTGVEQYF. The CDR3 DNA sequence: TGTGCCAGCAGTCCCGAGGGGACAGGGGTTGAGCAGTACTTC.

The rearrangement links TRBV6-5 to TRBJ1-3, with no clear D. The V end lost 0 bases, the J end lost 4 bases, and 4 bases lay between the germline ends. This CDR3 comprises 13 residues. The germline gives CDR1 MNHEY, CDR2 SVGAGI. For the CDR3, the DNA is TGTGCCAGCAGTTACTCGTGGGGAAACACCATATATTTT. Amino acid sequence: CASSYSWGNTIYF.

This chain uses TRBV4-3 with TRBJ2-7, with TRBD2 matching 7 bases. Looked up from germline, CDR1 is LGHNA and CDR2 is YSLEER. This CDR3 is built from 15 residues. V lost 4 bases, J lost 1 base, and 7 bases stayed unmatched. CDR3 DNA: TGCGCCAGCAGCCTACAGCGGGACCGATCCTACGAGCAGTACTTC. Protein: CASSLQRDRSYEQYF.

This clone has a single count. The rearrangement uses TRBV27 and TRBJ2-1; TRBD1 matches at 8 bases. J lost 0 bases, V lost 6 bases, and 4 bases had no gene match. The CDR3 loop spans 15 amino acids. Germline CDR1 MNHEY, CDR2 SMNVEV (reference sequence). CDR3 coding DNA: TGTGCCAGCAGGTCGACAGGGGACTCCTACAATGAGCAGTTCTTC. Translated: CASRSTGDSYNEQFF.